A selection of T cell receptor beta chains follows, all from one sample in a study of response to subunit inactivated influenza vaccine. Each CDR3 protein is one row after TCRdb ran MiXCR on the RT-PCR reads. The table has more than 500,000 distinct CDR3 sequences, about 11% seen once. The same sample was also used in a study of T cells expressing NK-cell markers.

This sample comprised PBMCs from blood, obtained on the day of vaccination. The receptors here all came from a man aged 50 to 60 who received an inactivated influenza vaccine. Each CDR3 is given with its conserved first and last residue. D genes are given only for firm matches. Clone size, where shown, is once, few, many, or a class for clones that have expanded.

d_gene,j_gene,v_gene,abundance,CDR3nt,CDR3aa
TRBD1,TRBJ2-1,TRBV7-3,NA,TGTGCCAGCAGCCCAAAGGGTGGGACAGCCTCCAATGAGCAGTTCTTC,CASSPKGGTASNEQFF
TRBD2,TRBJ2-5,TRBV28,few,TGTGCCAGCACACTAGCGGGAGACGAGACCCAGTACTTC,CASTLAGDETQYF
NA,TRBJ1-4,TRBV9,NA,TGTGCCAGCAGCCCAGGATCCCGGGACTCAAATGAAAAACTGTTTTTT,CASSPGSRDSNEKLFF
TRBD1,TRBJ1-2,TRBV20-1,NA,TGCAGTGCTAGACCAACAGGGGACGGCTACACCTTC,CSARPTGDGYTF
TRBD1,TRBJ1-2,TRBV5-6,NA,TGTGCCAGCAGCTTCCAGGGGGGCAATGGCTACACCTTC,CASSFQGGNGYTF
NA,TRBJ1-2,TRBV12-3/TRBV12-4,many,TGTGCCAGCAGTTCTGGCAGGGCCCGCTATGGCTACACCTTC,CASSSGRARYGYTF
NA,TRBJ1-5,TRBV23-1,NA,TGCGCCAGCAGTCTTCCCAGATATCAGCCCCAGCATTTT,CASSLPRYQPQHF
TRBD2,TRBJ2-1,TRBV20-1,NA,TGCAGTGCCATACCGGGACTAGCGGGGTTTCAGTTCTTC,CSAIPGLAGFQFF
TRBD1,TRBJ1-1,TRBV2,few,TGTGCCAGCAGTGGGGGACAGCGCTTGAACACTGAAGCTTTCTTT,CASSGGQRLNTEAFF
NA,TRBJ1-6,TRBV4-1,few,TGCGCCAGCAGCCAAACCGGGACACAGGCGGGTTCACCCCTCCACTTT,CASSQTGTQAGSPLHF
NA,TRBJ1-6,TRBV11-2,few,TGTGCCAGCAGCTTAGAGGGTAGCTGGAATTCACCCCTCCACTTT,CASSLEGSWNSPLHF
NA,TRBJ1-5,TRBV20-1,few,TGCAGTGCTGTCTTGGGGGGGCCCGATCAGCCCCAGCATTTT,CSAVLGGPDQPQHF
NA,TRBJ1-4,TRBV2,many,TGTGCCAGCCGTAAACAGGGCGAAAAACTGTTTTTT,CASRKQGEKLFF
TRBD2,TRBJ2-7,TRBV30,few,TGTGCCGTACAAGCCGGGACTAGCTATTTCAAGCAGTACTTC,CAVQAGTSYFKQYF
NA,TRBJ2-6,TRBV9,few,TGTGCCAGCACGGACCAGTCGAGGGTGACGAAGGGGGCCAACGTCCTGACTTTC,CASTDQSRVTKGANVLTF
NA,TRBJ1-6,TRBV9,few,TGTGCCAGCAGCGTAGCCGGGGGTAATTCACCCCTCCACTTT,CASSVAGGNSPLHF
NA,TRBJ2-1,TRBV29-1,NA,TGCAGCGTCGGGGTCGGGGACATTCCACCCTACAATGAGCAGTTCTTC,CSVGVGDIPPYNEQFF
TRBD1,TRBJ2-7,TRBV7-2,NA,TGTGCCAGCAGCTTAGTGGGACAGGGGAGTCCCGAGCAGTACTTC,CASSLVGQGSPEQYF
NA,TRBJ2-5,TRBV5-6,few,TGTGCCAGCAGCTTGAGGAGGGGTAACCACCAAGAGACCCAGTACTTC,CASSLRRGNHQETQYF
TRBD2,TRBJ2-1,TRBV7-9,NA,TGTGCCAGCACCGTGACTAGCTTTAATGAGCAGTTCTTC,CASTVTSFNEQFF
NA,TRBJ2-7,TRBV7-9,NA,TGTGCCAGCAGCTTACATGTAGGGAGGACCCCCTACGAGCAGTACTTC,CASSLHVGRTPYEQYF
TRBD2,TRBJ2-1,TRBV6-2/TRBV6-3,few,TGTGCCAGCAGTTACTTTATCCGGGAGGAACAGCAGTTCTTC,CASSYFIREEQQFF
NA,TRBJ2-7,TRBV3-1,NA,TGTGCCAGCAGCCCACGGGGCCTCAACGAGCAGTACTTC,CASSPRGLNEQYF
NA,TRBJ2-3,TRBV5-1,few,TGCGCCAGCAGTCATGACTTTACAGATACGCAGTATTTT,CASSHDFTDTQYF
NA,TRBJ2-5,TRBV10-3,NA,TGTGCCATCAGTGTCGAGGGGGAGACCCAGTACTTC,CAISVEGETQYF
NA,TRBJ1-4,TRBV28,many,TGTGCCAGCAGCCTCCGGGCTGAAAAACTGTTTTTT,CASSLRAEKLFF
TRBD1,TRBJ2-6,TRBV27,NA,TGTGCCAGCAGCCCGGGACAGTACCACTCTGGGGCCAACGTCCTGACTTTC,CASSPGQYHSGANVLTF
TRBD2,TRBJ2-5,TRBV28,once,TGTGCCAGCAGTTTAAGGCTAGCGGGAGAAGGAGAGACCCAGTACTTC,CASSLRLAGEGETQYF
NA,TRBJ1-2,TRBV2,many,TGTGCCAGCAGTGAAGCGCTTCAATCTGGCTACACCTTC,CASSEALQSGYTF
TRBD2,TRBJ2-1,TRBV12-3/TRBV12-4,NA,TGTGCCAGCAGTTTGAAGGTAGCGGGAGTTGAGCAGTTCTTC,CASSLKVAGVEQFF
NA,TRBJ2-7,TRBV27,many,TGTGCCAGCAGTTTTATTGGTCAGGGGGGTTTCTACGAGCAGTACTTC,CASSFIGQGGFYEQYF
TRBD2,TRBJ2-1,TRBV4-3,NA,TGCGCCAGCAGCCAAGATCTCGGGAGGGTCAATGAGCAGTTCTTC,CASSQDLGRVNEQFF
NA,TRBJ1-2,TRBV6-2/TRBV6-3,NA,TGTGCCAGCAGTTACTCTCCGGCTGCTATTAACTATGGCTACACCTTC,CASSYSPAAINYGYTF
NA,TRBJ2-7,TRBV7-2,NA,TGTGCCAGCAGCTTAGCCCAGGGTTTCTACGAGCAGTACTTC,CASSLAQGFYEQYF
NA,TRBJ2-2,TRBV29-1,many,TGCAGCGTTGCAGTCACCGGGGAGCTGTTTTTT,CSVAVTGELFF
TRBD2,TRBJ2-1,TRBV6-1,few,TGTGCCAGCTTCCGGGCTAGCGGCCACAATGAGCAGTTCTTC,CASFRASGHNEQFF
NA,TRBJ2-3,TRBV29-1,many,TGCAGCGTTGCTTCTGATACGCAGTATTTT,CSVASDTQYF
NA,TRBJ2-5,TRBV7-2,NA,TGTGCCAGCAGCTTTGGGCGTGTGGAGACCCAGTACTTC,CASSFGRVETQYF
NA,TRBJ2-7,TRBV4-2,few,TGTGCCAGCAGCCAACTAGGACCTACCTACGAGCAGTACTTC,CASSQLGPTYEQYF
TRBD1,TRBJ2-7,TRBV7-2,NA,TGTGCCAGCAGCCCACGAACCCGGGACAGGGCCTACGAGCAGTACTTC,CASSPRTRDRAYEQYF
TRBD2,TRBJ2-7,TRBV3-1,many,TGTGCCAGCAGCCCGGGACTAGCGGGGTCCTACGAGCAGTACTTC,CASSPGLAGSYEQYF
TRBD1,TRBJ2-7,TRBV2,NA,TGTGCCAGCAGTATTGTTCCAGGGGGCGCAAAGACCGAGCAGTACTTC,CASSIVPGGAKTEQYF
NA,TRBJ1-1,TRBV4-1,few,TGCGCCAGCAGCCAAGATAGCACAGTCATGAACACTGAAGCTTTCTTT,CASSQDSTVMNTEAFF
NA,TRBJ2-3,TRBV24-1,NA,TGTGCCACCAGTGATATGCCCCCGAGGGCGGATACGCAGTATTTT,CATSDMPPRADTQYF
NA,TRBJ2-5,TRBV11-1,NA,TGTGCCAGCAGCTTAATTCTTCAGGGAGTCAACCTTCGGGCTAAAGAGACCCAGTACTTC,CASSLILQGVNLRAKETQYF